This T cell receptor (beta chain) was documented in a study of blood T cell repertoires in COVID-19. Using immunoSEQ multiplex PCR, the repertoire was profiled, and TCRdb retains in-frame clones only, with some absent. This table holds some 70,000 clones, more than 80% found once. Trimming removed 3 bases from V and 8 bases from J, with 17 bases in between. In germline, CDR1 is SNHLY, CDR2 FYNNEI. The CDR3 consists of 15 residues. The TCR comes from a woman in her sixties or seventies with acute or convalescent COVID-19. Sample: peripheral blood. The chain recombines TRBV2 with TRBJ2-1; D possibly corresponds to TRBD2 (6 bases). CDR3 in DNA: TGTGCCAGCAGTGATTTAACTAGCCCCTTGGATGAGCAGTTCTTC. Translation gives CASSDLTSPLDEQFF.